Below, one T cell receptor beta chain is given with its context. The antigen is not known. This CDR3 is also generated by other DNA sequences in the sample. This specimen comes from a study of T cell responses to AZD1222 COVID-19 vaccine. Study-wide findings and caveats: Repertoire sampling happened only post peak T cell response. The donor group comprised mostly white British people and more females; the analysis possibly underestimated clonal diversity. As reported, nearly half of all spike-specific TCRs target variant regions that are unmutated.

The protocol was immunoSEQ multiplex PCR, while the TCRdb copy is restricted to in-frame clones and leaves out a portion. The data contain 150,000 to 200,000 clones, 85% to 95% of them singletons. Sequenced material: peripheral blood, taken on day 0 of AZD1222 vaccination. This receptor was obtained from an adult in good health.

CDR3 sequence (DNA): TGCGCCAGCAGCTTGCAGGGAGGCAATCAGCCCCAGCATTTT. The encoded protein is CASSLQGGNQPQHF. V is TRBV5-1 and J is TRBJ1-5; possible D gene TRBD1, 5 bases. The CDR3 loop spans 14 amino acids. V was pared by 1 base and J by 2 bases, with 7 bases between. Germline V gives CDR1 SGHRS, CDR2 YFSETQ.